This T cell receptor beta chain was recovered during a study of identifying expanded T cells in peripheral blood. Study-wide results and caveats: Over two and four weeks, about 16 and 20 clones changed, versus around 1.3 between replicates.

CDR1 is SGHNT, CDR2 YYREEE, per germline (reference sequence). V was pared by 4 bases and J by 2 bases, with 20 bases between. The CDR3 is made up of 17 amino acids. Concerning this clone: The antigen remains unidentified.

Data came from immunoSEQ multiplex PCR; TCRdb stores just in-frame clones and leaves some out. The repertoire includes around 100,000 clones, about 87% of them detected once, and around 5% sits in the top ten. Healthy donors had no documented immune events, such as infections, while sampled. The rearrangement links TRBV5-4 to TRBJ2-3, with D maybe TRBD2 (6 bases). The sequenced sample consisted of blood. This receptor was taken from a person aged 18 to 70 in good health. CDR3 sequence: CASSPSTLGGNTDTQYF. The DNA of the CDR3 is TGTGCCAGCAGCCCCTCAACTCTGGGCGGGAACACAGATACGCAGTATTTT.